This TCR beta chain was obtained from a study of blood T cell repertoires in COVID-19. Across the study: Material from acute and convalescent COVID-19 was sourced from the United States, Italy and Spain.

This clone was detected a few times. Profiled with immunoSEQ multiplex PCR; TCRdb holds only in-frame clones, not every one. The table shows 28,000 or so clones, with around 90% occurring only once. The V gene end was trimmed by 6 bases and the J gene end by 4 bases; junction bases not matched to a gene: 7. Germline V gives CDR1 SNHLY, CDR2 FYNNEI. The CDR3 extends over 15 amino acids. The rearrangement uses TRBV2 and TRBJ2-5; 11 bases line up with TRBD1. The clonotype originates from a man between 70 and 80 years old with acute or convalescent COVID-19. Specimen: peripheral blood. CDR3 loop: CASSSGTGGGETQYF. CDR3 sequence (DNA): TGTGCCAGCAGCTCCGGGACAGGGGGAGGAGAGACCCAGTACTTC.